This TCR beta chain was captured in a study of blood T cell repertoires in COVID-19 (dated by TCRdb to 2019 to 2021). General notes on the study: Samples from collaborators originated in the United States, Italy and Spain and spanned both the acute and convalescent phases of COVID-19. The prospective study material was composed of cDNA or gDNA derived from T cells, B-cell-depleted T cells, or PBMCs. The dataset comprised deeply sampled blood TCRbeta repertoires from subjects exposed to, actively infected with, or recovered from COVID-19. A freely available public database, intended as a resource for researchers studying the immune response to SARS-CoV-2, is where the repertoires were released. Samples were obtained from the ongoing ImmuneRACE study (first 160 participants) and from about 1,300 subjects provided by 6 global collaborators. The sample metadata nearly always contained a de-identified subject ID, COVID-19 status, age in years and sex. Where available, HLA class I and class II types were taken from metadata supplied by the sample provider and were not determined by assay-based typing.

TCRbeta CDR3 regions were amplified from genomic DNA by means of the immunoSEQ Assay, a bias-controlled multiplex PCR. Per the source publication's procedure: Within the assay, amplification of reference gene primers was used to estimate how many nucleated cells each sample contained. To quantify the absolute abundance of each unique TCRbeta CDR3 rearrangement, sequence reads were collapsed and filtered. For each sample, productive Simpson clonality was calculated as the square root of Simpson's diversity index over productive rearrangements. Not all clones reach the TCRdb copy of this immuneACCESS table, which keeps in-frame sequences only. Checked studies attribute under half of the gap to unresolved V genes and leave the rest unexplained. The V and J calls and clone size are taken from that table; D and trimming were inferred from the DNA. This sample is represented by more than 65,000 clones; 75% to 90% of them were singletons. The ten largest clones represent roughly 5.6% of the sample.

Each collaborating institution followed its own protocols to collect whole blood in K2EDTA tubes. For TCRbeta analysis, collaborator samples were shipped as frozen whole blood, as isolated PBMCs, or as DNA extracted from either sample type. For this clone: What antigen it recognizes has not been identified. Base qualities were left out, and no much larger clone turns up one base away.

The investigation overall reported the following: The amount of clinical and demographic metadata varied by source and participant and was provided uncurated.

The sample comprised peripheral blood. The sequence was obtained from a man at least 80 years old with acute or convalescent COVID-19.

The CDR3 region reads CASSPPLKRETEAFF. The DNA reads TGTGCCAGCAGTCCGCCCCTAAAAAGGGAGACTGAAGCTTTCTTT. In this chain, TRBV28 is recombined with TRBJ1-1; the D gene remains uncertain. V sheds 5 bases and J sheds 5 bases, leaving 18 bases between their ends. The germline V gene specifies MDHEN as CDR1 and SYDVKM as CDR2. From the cysteine through the phenylalanine, the CDR3 covers 15 amino acids. Kept here is only the CDR3 DNA, which spans 45 bases and is read in frame from base 1.